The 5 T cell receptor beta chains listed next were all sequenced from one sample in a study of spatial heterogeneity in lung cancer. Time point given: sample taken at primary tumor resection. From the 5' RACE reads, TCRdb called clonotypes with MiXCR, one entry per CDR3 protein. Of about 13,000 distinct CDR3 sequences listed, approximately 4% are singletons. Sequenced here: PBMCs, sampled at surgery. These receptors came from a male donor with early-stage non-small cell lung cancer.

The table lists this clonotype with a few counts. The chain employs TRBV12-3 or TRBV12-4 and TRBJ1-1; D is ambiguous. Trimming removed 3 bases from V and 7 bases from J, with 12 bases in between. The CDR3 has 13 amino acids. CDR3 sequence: CASSFPGRDEAFF. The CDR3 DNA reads TGTGCCAGCAGTTTCCCCGGGAGGGATGAAGCTTTCTTT.

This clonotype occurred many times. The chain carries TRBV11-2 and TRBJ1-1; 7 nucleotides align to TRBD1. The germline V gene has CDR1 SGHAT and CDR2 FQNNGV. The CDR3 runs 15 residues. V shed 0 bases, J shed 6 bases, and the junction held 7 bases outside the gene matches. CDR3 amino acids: CASSLESGGFAEAFF. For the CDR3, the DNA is TGTGCCAGCAGCTTAGAATCAGGGGGTTTCGCTGAAGCTTTCTTT.

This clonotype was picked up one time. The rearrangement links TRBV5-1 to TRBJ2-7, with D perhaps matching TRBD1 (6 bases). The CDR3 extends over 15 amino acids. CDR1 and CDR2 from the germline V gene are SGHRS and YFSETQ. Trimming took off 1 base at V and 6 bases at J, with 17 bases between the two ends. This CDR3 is CASSLNQGTSREQYF. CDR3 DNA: TGCGCCAGCAGCTTGAATCAGGGGACGTCCCGCGAGCAGTACTTC. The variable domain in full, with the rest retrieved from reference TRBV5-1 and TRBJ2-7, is KAGVTQTPRYLIKTRGQQVTLSCSPISGHRSVSWYQQTPGQGLQFLFEYFSETQRNKGNFPGRFSGRQFSNSRSEMNVSTLELGDSALYLCASSLNQGTSREQYFGPGTRLTVT.

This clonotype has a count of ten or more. CDR3 protein: CASSPGGDTQYF. For the CDR3, the DNA is TGTGCCAGCAGTCCGGGGGGAGATACGCAGTATTTT. This chain connects TRBV6-2 or TRBV6-3 to TRBJ2-3, with 7 bases identical to TRBD2. The CDR3 has 12 residues. Germline CDR1 MNHEY, CDR2 SVGEGT. The V segment lost 5 bases and the J segment 5 bases; nucleotides outside the gene matches: 1.

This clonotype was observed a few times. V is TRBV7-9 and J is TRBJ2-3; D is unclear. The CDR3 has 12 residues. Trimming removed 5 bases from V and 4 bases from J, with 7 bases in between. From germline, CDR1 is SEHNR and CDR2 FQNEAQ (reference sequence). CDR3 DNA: TGTGCCAGCAGCCCGACATCAGATACGCAGTATTTT. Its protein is CASSPTSDTQYF.